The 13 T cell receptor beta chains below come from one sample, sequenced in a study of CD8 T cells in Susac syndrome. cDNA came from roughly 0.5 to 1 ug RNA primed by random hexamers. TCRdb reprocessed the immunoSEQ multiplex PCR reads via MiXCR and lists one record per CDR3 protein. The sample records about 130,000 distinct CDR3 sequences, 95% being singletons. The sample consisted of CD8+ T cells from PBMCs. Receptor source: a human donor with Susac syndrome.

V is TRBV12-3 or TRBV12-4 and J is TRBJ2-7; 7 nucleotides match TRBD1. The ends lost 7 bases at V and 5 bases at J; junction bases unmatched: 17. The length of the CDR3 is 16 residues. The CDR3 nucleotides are TGTGCCAGCACCCCCTTGGGACAGTCCCTGGGGGACGAGCAGTACTTC. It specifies CASTPLGQSLGDEQYF.

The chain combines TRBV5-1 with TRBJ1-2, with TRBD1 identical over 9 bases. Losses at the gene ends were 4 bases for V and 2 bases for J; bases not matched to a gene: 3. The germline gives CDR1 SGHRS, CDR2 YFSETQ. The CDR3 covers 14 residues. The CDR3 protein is CASSPGTGNYGYTF. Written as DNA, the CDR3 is TGCGCCAGCAGCCCCGGGACAGGGAACTATGGCTACACCTTC. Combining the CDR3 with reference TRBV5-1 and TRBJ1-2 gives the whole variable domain KAGVTQTPRYLIKTRGQQVTLSCSPISGHRSVSWYQQTPGQGLQFLFEYFSETQRNKGNFPGRFSGRQFSNSRSEMNVSTLELGDSALYLCASSPGTGNYGYTFGSGTRLTVV.

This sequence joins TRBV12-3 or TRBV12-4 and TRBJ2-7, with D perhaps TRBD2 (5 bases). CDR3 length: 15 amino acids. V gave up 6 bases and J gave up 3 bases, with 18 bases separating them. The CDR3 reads CASRQLGDLNYEQYF. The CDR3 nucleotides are TGTGCCAGCAGACAACTGGGAGATCTTAACTACGAGCAGTACTTC.

The CDR3 spells CASSWGTDDYGYTF. The CDR3 nucleotides are TGTGCCAGCAGCTGGGGGACAGACGACTATGGCTACACCTTC. The chain combines TRBV5-6 with TRBJ1-2; 7 bases are shared with TRBD1. The CDR3 spans 14 residues. Germline-derived CDR1 and CDR2 are SGHDT and YYEEEE. V dropped 3 bases and J dropped 3; count of bases not matched to a gene: 5.

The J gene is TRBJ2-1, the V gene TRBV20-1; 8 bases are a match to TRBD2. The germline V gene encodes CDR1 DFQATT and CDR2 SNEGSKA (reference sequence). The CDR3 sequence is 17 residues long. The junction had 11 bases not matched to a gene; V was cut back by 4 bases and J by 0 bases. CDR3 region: CSATLSGTASSYNEQFF. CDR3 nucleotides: TGCAGTGCTACCCTTAGCGGGACCGCGAGCTCCTACAATGAGCAGTTCTTC.

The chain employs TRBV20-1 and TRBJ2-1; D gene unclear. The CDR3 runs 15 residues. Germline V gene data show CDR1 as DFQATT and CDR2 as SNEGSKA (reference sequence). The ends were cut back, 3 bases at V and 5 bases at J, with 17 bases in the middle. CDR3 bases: TGCAGTGCTAGGCCCTTTCCGGCTACCAACAATGAGCAGTTCTTC. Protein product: CSARPFPATNNEQFF.

Here the CDR3 reads CATSRDRGRRNEQFF. The CDR3 DNA follows: TGTGCCACCAGCAGAGACAGGGGGCGCAGGAATGAGCAGTTCTTC. This chain links TRBV15 with TRBJ2-1; TRBD1 aligns across 8 bases. CDR3 length: 15 residues. Germline values: CDR1 LNHNV, CDR2 YYDKDF (reference sequence). V was clipped by 0 bases and J by 7 bases; unmatched bases: 5.

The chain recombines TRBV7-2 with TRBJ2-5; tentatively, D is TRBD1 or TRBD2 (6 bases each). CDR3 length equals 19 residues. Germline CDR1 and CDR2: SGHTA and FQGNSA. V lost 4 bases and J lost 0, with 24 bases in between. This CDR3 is CASSSHREAFRGYQETQYF. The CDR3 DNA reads TGTGCCAGCAGCTCCCACAGGGAGGCGTTCCGTGGGTACCAAGAGACCCAGTACTTC.

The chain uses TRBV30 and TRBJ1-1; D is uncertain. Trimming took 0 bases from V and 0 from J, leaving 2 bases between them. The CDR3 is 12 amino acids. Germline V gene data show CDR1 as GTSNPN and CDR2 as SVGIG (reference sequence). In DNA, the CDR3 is TGTGCCTGGAGTGTAATGAACACTGAAGCTTTCTTT. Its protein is CAWSVMNTEAFF.

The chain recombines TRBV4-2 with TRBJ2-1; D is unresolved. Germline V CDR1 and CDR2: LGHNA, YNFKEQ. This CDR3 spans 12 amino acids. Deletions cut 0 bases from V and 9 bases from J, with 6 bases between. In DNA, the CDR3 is TGTGCCAGCAGCCAAGAGACGGGTGAGCAGTTCTTC. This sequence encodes CASSQETGEQFF.

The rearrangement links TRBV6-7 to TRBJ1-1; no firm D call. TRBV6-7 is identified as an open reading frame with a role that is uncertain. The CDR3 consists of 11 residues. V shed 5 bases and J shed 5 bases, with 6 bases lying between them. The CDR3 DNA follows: TGTGCCAGCAGTCATACGACTGAAGCTTTCTTT. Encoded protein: CASSHTTEAFF.

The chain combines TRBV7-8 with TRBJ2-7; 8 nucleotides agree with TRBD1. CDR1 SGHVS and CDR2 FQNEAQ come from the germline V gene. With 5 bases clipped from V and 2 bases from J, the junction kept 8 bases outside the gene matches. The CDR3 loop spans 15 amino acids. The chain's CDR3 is CASSPLGTGAYEQYF. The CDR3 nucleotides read TGTGCCAGCAGCCCCCTGGGGACAGGAGCCTACGAGCAGTACTTC.

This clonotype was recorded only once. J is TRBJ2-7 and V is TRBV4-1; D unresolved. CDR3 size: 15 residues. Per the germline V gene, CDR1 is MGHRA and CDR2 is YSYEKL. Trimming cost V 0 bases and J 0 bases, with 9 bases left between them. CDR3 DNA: TGCGCCAGCAGCCAAGAGCTCCAGGTCTCCTACGAGCAGTACTTC. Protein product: CASSQELQVSYEQYF.